This is a list of T cell receptor beta chains from one sample in a study of blood T cell repertoires in COVID-19. Produced via immunoSEQ multiplex PCR; TCRdb's table is partial and in-frame only. The repertoire includes approximately 280,000 clones, roughly 89% of them detected once, and about 4.6% sits in the top ten. Sequencing was done on a sample of peripheral blood. The receptors shown here come from a man between 35 and 55 years old with acute or convalescent COVID-19. Both conserved end residues are part of each CDR3. Fields, in order: J gene, D gene, V gene, clone size, CDR3 protein, CDR3 DNA. A D gene is named only where the DNA matches it firmly. The size entry is marked missing in some rows and otherwise reads once, few, many or a size class.

>TRBJ2-7|TRBD1|TRBV6-6|.
CASSLGQGGYEQYF
TGTGCCAGCAGTCTCGGACAGGGGGGGTACGAGCAGTACTTC
>TRBJ2-3|.|TRBV12-3/TRBV12-4|.
CASSRDFPGQYF
TGTGCCAGCAGTAGGGACTTCCCAGGGCAGTATTTT
>TRBJ2-7|TRBD1|TRBV5-1|.
CASSRTGGHSYEQYF
TGCGCCAGCAGCCGGACAGGGGGACACTCCTACGAGCAGTACTTC
>TRBJ1-1|.|TRBV19|.
CASSIGGVHNTEAFF
TGTGCCAGTAGTATCGGGGGGGTTCATAACACTGAAGCTTTCTTT
>TRBJ1-2|.|TRBV2|.
CASTRQGGAFSGYTF
TGTGCCAGCACCCGACAAGGAGGGGCTTTCAGTGGCTACACCTTC
>TRBJ1-5|.|TRBV29-1|.
CSVEVYPDQPQHF
TGCAGCGTTGAAGTTTATCCCGATCAGCCCCAGCATTTT
>TRBJ1-6|.|TRBV7-2|.
CASSWDTRGSPLHF
TGTGCCAGCAGCTGGGACACAAGGGGTTCACCCCTCCACTTT
>TRBJ1-4|.|TRBV4-1|.
CASSQGLSQPEKLFF
TGCGCCAGCAGCCAAGGTCTGAGTCAACCCGAAAAACTGTTTTTT
>TRBJ2-2|.|TRBV2|.
CASVATVNTGELFF
TGTGCCAGCGTTGCGACAGTGAACACCGGGGAGCTGTTTTTT
>TRBJ2-7|.|TRBV11-2|.
CASSLDHGEAYEQYF
TGTGCCAGCAGCTTAGATCACGGGGAAGCCTACGAGCAGTACTTC
>TRBJ1-6|TRBD1|TRBV2|.
CASSADRGNSPLHF
TGTGCCAGCAGTGCCGACAGGGGTAATTCACCCCTCCACTTT
>TRBJ2-7|.|TRBV30|once
CAWTTGGVEQYF
TGTGCCTGGACCACAGGGGGGGTCGAGCAGTACTTC
>TRBJ1-4|.|TRBV5-1|.
CASSEQTGETEKLFF
TGCGCCAGCAGCGAACAGACGGGGGAAACCGAAAAACTGTTTTTT
>TRBJ2-2|.|TRBV7-6|.
CASSLPVGGNTGELFF
TGTGCCAGCAGCTTACCTGTAGGGGGGAACACCGGGGAGCTGTTTTTT
>TRBJ1-6|.|TRBV15|.
CATSRGEGLENSPLHF
TGTGCCACCAGCAGAGGGGAAGGACTCGAGAATTCACCCCTCCACTTT
>TRBJ1-2|TRBD1|TRBV4-1|few
CASNRDRGRDGYTF
TGCGCCAGCAACCGAGACAGGGGGCGGGATGGCTACACCTTC
>TRBJ2-7|TRBD1|TRBV18|.
CASSPGQGETYEQYF
TGTGCCAGCTCCCCCGGACAGGGGGAGACCTACGAGCAGTACTTC
>TRBJ2-7|TRBD1|TRBV4-1|.
CASSLRDRVDEQYF
TGCGCCAGCAGCCTCCGGGACAGGGTCGACGAGCAGTACTTC
>TRBJ1-1|.|TRBV3-1/TRBV3-2|.
CASSLNRGFAFF
TGTGCCAGCAGCCTTAATCGGGGATTTGCTTTCTTT
>TRBJ1-5|.|TRBV15|.
CATSVSGNQPQHF
TGTGCCACCAGCGTAAGCGGCAATCAGCCCCAGCATTTT
>TRBJ1-2|.|TRBV6-5|few
CASQAPYGYTF
TGTGCCAGCCAGGCACCGTATGGCTACACCTTC
>TRBJ1-2|.|TRBV11-1|.
CASSLGGRRDGYTF
TGTGCCAGCAGCTTAGGCGGCAGGAGGGACGGCTACACCTTC
>TRBJ2-1|TRBD2|TRBV11-2|.
CASSLGTSGLLTFNEQFF
TGTGCCAGCAGCTTAGGGACTAGCGGACTACTGACTTTTAATGAGCAGTTCTTC
>TRBJ1-6|.|TRBV3-1/TRBV3-2|.
CASSPVGGYNSPLHF
TGTGCCAGCAGCCCGGTGGGGGGGTATAATTCACCCCTCCACTTT
>TRBJ2-7|TRBD1|TRBV7-3|.
CASSQGVWGEQYF
TGTGCCAGCAGCCAGGGGGTTTGGGGCGAGCAGTACTTC
>TRBJ2-3|.|TRBV21-1|once
CASSEGSTTDTQYF
TGTGCCAGCAGCGAAGGGTCTACCACAGATACGCAGTATTTT
>TRBJ1-1|.|TRBV2|.
CASSLGRTEAFF
TGTGCCAGCAGTCTGGGGCGAACTGAAGCTTTCTTT
>TRBJ2-1|.|TRBV28|.
CASSLSNNEQFF
TGTGCCAGCAGTTTGTCAAACAATGAGCAGTTCTTC
>TRBJ1-2|TRBD1|TRBV5-1|.
CASSYGQGHYGYTF
TGCGCCAGCAGCTACGGACAGGGACACTATGGCTACACCTTC
>TRBJ2-3|TRBD2|TRBV4-2|.
CASSQTGGPTDTQYF
TGTGCCAGCAGCCAGACGGGGGGGCCCACAGATACGCAGTATTTT
>TRBJ2-3|TRBD2|TRBV4-2|once
CASSPPTSGGGQIFSTDTQYF
TGTGCCAGCAGCCCCCCTACTAGCGGGGGCGGTCAGATTTTTAGCACAGATACGCAGTATTTT
>TRBJ2-1|TRBD1|TRBV6-5|.
CASRYRDSPYNEQFF
TGTGCCAGCAGATACCGGGACAGCCCCTACAATGAGCAGTTCTTC
>TRBJ2-1|TRBD2|TRBV2|.
CASSPGTSADNEQFF
TGTGCCAGCAGCCCCGGGACTAGCGCGGACAATGAGCAGTTCTTC
>TRBJ1-2|TRBD1|TRBV2|.
CASSLTGDYGYTF
TGTGCCAGCAGTCTTACAGGGGACTATGGCTACACCTTC
>TRBJ1-2|.|TRBV15|.
CATGGSGYGYTF
TGTGCCACCGGGGGGTCCGGCTATGGCTACACCTTC
>TRBJ2-7|.|TRBV24-1|many
CATSDPIRGEQYF
TGTGCCACCAGTGATCCGATCCGAGGGGAGCAGTACTTC
>TRBJ1-2|.|TRBV5-4|.
CASSLTANNYGYTF
TGTGCCAGCAGCTTAACAGCCAATAACTATGGCTACACCTTC
>TRBJ1-4|TRBD1|TRBV27|few
CASRSGTGFNEKLFF
TGTGCCAGCAGATCAGGGACAGGCTTTAATGAAAAACTGTTTTTT
>TRBJ1-2|TRBD1|TRBV9|.
CASSGGQGFGGYTF
TGTGCCAGCAGCGGAGGACAGGGATTCGGTGGCTACACCTTC
>TRBJ2-1|.|TRBV5-4|.
CASSFPGAADEQFF
TGTGCCAGCAGCTTCCCAGGGGCCGCCGATGAGCAGTTCTTC
>TRBJ2-2|.|TRBV29-1|once
CSVVRTANTGELFF
TGCAGCGTTGTAAGGACAGCGAACACCGGGGAGCTGTTTTTT
>TRBJ1-3|TRBD1|TRBV11-2|.
CASIPMTGSGNTIYF
TGTGCCAGCATCCCGATGACAGGGTCTGGAAACACCATATATTTT
>TRBJ2-7|TRBD2|TRBV7-2|once
CASSLSARGGRNEQYF
TGTGCCAGCAGCTTATCAGCGCGGGGGGGCCGGAACGAGCAGTACTTC
>TRBJ1-4|TRBD1|TRBV30|.
CAWSYGTGDEKLFF
TGTGCCTGGTCCTACGGGACAGGGGATGAAAAACTGTTTTTT
>TRBJ1-1|.|TRBV7-9|.
CASQTQGDTEAFF
TGTGCCAGCCAGACGCAAGGGGACACTGAAGCTTTCTTT
>TRBJ2-7|.|TRBV21-1|.
CASSKHRDRGEQYF
TGTGCCAGCAGCAAACACCGGGACAGGGGCGAGCAGTACTTC
>TRBJ2-2|TRBD1|TRBV5-1|.
CASRDRGLNTGELFF
TGCGCCAGTAGAGACAGGGGACTGAACACCGGGGAGCTGTTTTTT
>TRBJ2-3|.|TRBV9|.
CASSVLTDTQYF
TGTGCCAGCAGCGTACTCACAGATACGCAGTATTTT
>TRBJ2-2|TRBD2|TRBV15|.
CATSRGLAGVLGELFF
TGTGCCACCAGCAGAGGACTAGCGGGGGTTCTCGGGGAGCTGTTTTTT
>TRBJ1-1|TRBD1|TRBV7-6|.
CASSTGQGMNTEAFF
TGTGCCAGCAGCACCGGACAGGGCATGAACACTGAAGCTTTCTTT
>TRBJ2-7|TRBD1|TRBV19|.
CASSMGTGGGYEQYF
TGTGCCAGTAGTATGGGGACAGGGGGGGGCTACGAGCAGTACTTC